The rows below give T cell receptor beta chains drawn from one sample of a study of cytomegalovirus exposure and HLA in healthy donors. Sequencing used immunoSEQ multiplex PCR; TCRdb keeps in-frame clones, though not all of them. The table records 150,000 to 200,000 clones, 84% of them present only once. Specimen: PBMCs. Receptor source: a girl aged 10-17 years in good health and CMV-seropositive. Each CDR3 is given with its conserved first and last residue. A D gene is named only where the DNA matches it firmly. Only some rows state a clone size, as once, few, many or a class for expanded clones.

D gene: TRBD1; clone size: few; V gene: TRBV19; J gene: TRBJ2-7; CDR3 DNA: TGTGCCAGTAGTACGACAGGGGCCACGGGGGAGCAGTACTTC; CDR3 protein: CASSTTGATGEQYF
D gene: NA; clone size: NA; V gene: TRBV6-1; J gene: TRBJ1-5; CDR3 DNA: TGTGCCAGCAGTGGGCAGAGCAATCAGCCCCAGCATTTT; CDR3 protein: CASSGQSNQPQHF
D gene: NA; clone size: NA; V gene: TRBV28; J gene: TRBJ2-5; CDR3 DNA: TGTGCCAGCAGTTTCAGCCCGCAGGCAACCCAAGAGACCCAGTACTTC; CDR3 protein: CASSFSPQATQETQYF
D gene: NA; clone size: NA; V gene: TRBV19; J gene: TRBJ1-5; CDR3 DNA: TGTGCCAGTAGTCTCCGGGGGGCGGGGGTTAATCAGCCCCAGCATTTT; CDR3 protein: CASSLRGAGVNQPQHF
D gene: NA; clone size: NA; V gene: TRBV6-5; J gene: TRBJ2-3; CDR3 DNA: TGTGCCAACGCCACAGGGCCAGATACGCAGTATTTT; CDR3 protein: CANATGPDTQYF
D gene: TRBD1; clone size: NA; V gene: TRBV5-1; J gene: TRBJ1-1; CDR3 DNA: TGCGCCAGCAGCCCAGGGACAGGGGGAAACATGAACACTGAAGCTTTCTTT; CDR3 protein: CASSPGTGGNMNTEAFF
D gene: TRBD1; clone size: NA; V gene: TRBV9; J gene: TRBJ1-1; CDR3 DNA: TGTGCCAGCAGCCCGCGACAGGGAGGCACTGAAGCTTTCTTT; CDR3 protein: CASSPRQGGTEAFF
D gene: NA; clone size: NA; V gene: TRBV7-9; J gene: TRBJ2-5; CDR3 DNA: TGTGCCAGCAGCTTAGGTCCAGGACTGGAGACCCAGTACTTC; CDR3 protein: CASSLGPGLETQYF
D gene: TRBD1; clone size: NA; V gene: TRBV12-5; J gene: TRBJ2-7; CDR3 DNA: TGTGCTAGTGGTCCCGGACAGGGCGGCTACGAGCAGTACTTC; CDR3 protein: CASGPGQGGYEQYF
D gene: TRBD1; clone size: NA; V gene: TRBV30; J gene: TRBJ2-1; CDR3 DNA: TGTGCCTGGGGGACAGGGAGCTCCTACAATGAGCAGTTCTTC; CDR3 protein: CAWGTGSSYNEQFF
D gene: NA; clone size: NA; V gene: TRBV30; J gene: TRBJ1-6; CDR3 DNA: TGTGCCTGGAGTGTACCAGGGTTTGTTTCACCCCTCCACTTT; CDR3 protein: CAWSVPGFVSPLHF
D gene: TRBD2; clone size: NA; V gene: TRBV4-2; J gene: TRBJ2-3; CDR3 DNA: TGTGCCAGCAGCCAACACAGGACTAGCGGGGAGTTATCAGATACGCAGTATTTT; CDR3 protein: CASSQHRTSGELSDTQYF
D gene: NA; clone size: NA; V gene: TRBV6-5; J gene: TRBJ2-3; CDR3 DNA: TGTGCCAGCAGTTTCCGGACTTACACAGATACGCAGTATTTT; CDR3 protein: CASSFRTYTDTQYF
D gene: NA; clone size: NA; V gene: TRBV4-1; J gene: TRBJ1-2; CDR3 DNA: TGCGCCAGCAGCCAAGTACTTGCCTATGGCTACACCTTC; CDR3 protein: CASSQVLAYGYTF
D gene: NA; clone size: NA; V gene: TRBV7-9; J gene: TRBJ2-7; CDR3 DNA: TGTGCCAGCAGCTTGTTCGGGGACTACGAGCAGTACTTC; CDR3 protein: CASSLFGDYEQYF
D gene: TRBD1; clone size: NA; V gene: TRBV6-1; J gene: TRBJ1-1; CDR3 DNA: TGTGCCAGCAGAAGGGACAGGGGAACTGAAGCTTTCTTT; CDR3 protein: CASRRDRGTEAFF
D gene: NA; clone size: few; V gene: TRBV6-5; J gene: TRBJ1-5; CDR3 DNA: TGTGCCAGCAGTTACCGGGGGGGTCAGCCCCAGCATTTT; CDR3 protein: CASSYRGGQPQHF
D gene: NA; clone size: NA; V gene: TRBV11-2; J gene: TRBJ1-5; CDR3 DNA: TGTGCCAGCAGCAGCGCAACGAGGGTCCGGGGCAATCAGCCCCAGCATTTT; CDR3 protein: CASSSATRVRGNQPQHF
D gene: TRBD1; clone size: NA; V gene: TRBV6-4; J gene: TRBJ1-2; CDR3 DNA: TGTGCCAGCAGTGACGGGACAGTGCTTGGTGGCTACACCTTC; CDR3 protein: CASSDGTVLGGYTF
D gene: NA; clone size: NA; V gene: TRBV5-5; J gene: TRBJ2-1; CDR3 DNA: TGTGCCAGCAGCTTGCCGGGGTTGTCCTACAATGAGCAGTTCTTC; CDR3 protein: CASSLPGLSYNEQFF
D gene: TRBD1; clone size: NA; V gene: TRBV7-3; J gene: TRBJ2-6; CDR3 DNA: TGTGCCAGCAGCTTAACGGGACAGGGGGCGCAAGGGGCCAACGTCCTGACTTTC; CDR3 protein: CASSLTGQGAQGANVLTF
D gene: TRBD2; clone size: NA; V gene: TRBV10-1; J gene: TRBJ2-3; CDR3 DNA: TGCGCCAGCAGTGATTCTAGCGGGGGTATTATCACAGATACGCAGTATTTT; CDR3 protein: CASSDSSGGIITDTQYF
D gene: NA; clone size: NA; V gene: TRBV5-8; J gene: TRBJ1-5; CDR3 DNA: TGTGCCAGCAGCTTGGGGCTTCAGCCCCAGCATTTT; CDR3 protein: CASSLGLQPQHF
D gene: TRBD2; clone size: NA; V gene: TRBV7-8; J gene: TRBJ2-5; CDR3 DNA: TGTGCCAGCAGCTTAGGGACTAGCGGGGGGTGGGAGACCCAGTACTTC; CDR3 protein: CASSLGTSGGWETQYF
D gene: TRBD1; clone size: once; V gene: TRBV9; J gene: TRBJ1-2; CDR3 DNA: TGTGCCAGCAGCGACTCCGGGACAGGGTCTAACTATGGCTACACCTTC; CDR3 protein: CASSDSGTGSNYGYTF
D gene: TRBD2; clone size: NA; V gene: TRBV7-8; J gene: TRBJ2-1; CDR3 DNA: TGTGCCAGCAGCCCTACTTCTAGCGGGGCGAGCTCCTACAATGAGCAGTTCTTC; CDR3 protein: CASSPTSSGASSYNEQFF